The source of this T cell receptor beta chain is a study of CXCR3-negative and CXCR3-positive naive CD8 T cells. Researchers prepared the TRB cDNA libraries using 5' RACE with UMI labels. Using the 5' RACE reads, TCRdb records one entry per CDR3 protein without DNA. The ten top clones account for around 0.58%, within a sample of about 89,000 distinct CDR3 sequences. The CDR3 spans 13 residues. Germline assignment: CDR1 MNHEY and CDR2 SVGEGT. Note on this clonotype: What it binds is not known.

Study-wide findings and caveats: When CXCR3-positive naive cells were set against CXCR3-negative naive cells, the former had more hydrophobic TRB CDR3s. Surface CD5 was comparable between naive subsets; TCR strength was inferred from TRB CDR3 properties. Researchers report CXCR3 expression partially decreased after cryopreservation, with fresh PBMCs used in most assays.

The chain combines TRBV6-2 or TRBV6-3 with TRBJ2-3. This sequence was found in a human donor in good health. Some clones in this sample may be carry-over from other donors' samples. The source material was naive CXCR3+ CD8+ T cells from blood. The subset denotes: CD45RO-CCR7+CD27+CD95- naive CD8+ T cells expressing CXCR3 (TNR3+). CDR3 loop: CASSRSDGDTQYF.